This note documents a single T cell receptor (beta chain) sequence. It lacks a known antigen. Base qualities are missing; no much larger clone stands one base away. Sequencing relied on an Illumina HiSeq 1500. TCRdb ran its own pipeline on the public reads, namely fastp trimming at Q25 and MiXCR clone calling, and kept in-frame beta chains. Rows with one shared CDR3 protein collapse into an entry with the most common genes and DNA. The sample records approximately 70,000 distinct CDR3 sequences, roughly 20% of which are singletons. Of the sample, around 79% is held by the ten largest clones. This sample is drawn from a study of T cell repertoires in cytomegalovirus infection (dated by TCRdb to the late 2010s). For the wider study: Donor HLA type was relevant to the analysis, because carriage of CMV infection together with the matching HLA type was indicated by public TCR beta signatures. The study at large found these results: The ex vivo response was dominated by HLA-C-restricted CMV-specific TCR beta clonotypes, and the single most frequent clonotype in two of eight donors was supplied by these HLA-C-restricted clonotypes. In both this cohort and an independent cohort of 300 to 450 donors, the cumulative frequency of public TCR beta family members distinguished carriers of CMV infection plus the relevant HLA type.

From cysteine to phenylalanine, the CDR3 is 22 amino acids long. CDR3 DNA only is kept here, 66 bases in frame from base 1. V lost 5 bases and J lost 0 bases, and the count of bases not matched to a germline gene is 22. The sample comprised PBMCs, sequenced either directly or after in vitro stimulation (not recorded which). This TCR was sampled from a human donor in good health (CMV status not recorded). Some clones in this sample may be carry-over from other donors' samples. The rearrangement joined TRBV12-3 or TRBV12-4 to TRBJ2-1, with 10 bases matching TRBD2. CDR3 protein: CASSRREGIAGGVPSSYNEQFF. The sequenced DNA: TGTGCCAGCAGTCGCCGGGAAGGGATAGCGGGAGGCGTTCCGAGCTCCTACAATGAGCAGTTCTTC.